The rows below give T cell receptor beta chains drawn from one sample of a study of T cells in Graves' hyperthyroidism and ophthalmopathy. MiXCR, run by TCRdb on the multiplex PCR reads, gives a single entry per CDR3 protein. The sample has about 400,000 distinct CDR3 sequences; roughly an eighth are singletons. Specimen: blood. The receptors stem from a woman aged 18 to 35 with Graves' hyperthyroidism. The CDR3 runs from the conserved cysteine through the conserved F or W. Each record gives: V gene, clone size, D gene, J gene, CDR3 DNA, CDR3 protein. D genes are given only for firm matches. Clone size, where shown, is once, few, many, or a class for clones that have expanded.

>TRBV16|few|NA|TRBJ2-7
TGTGCCAGCAGCCAACTCGGGGGCGCTGGGTTTGACGAGCAGTACTTC
CASSQLGGAGFDEQYF
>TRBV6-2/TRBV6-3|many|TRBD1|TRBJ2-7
TGTGCCAGCAGCAGGGGGCCGGGTGAGCAGTACTTC
CASSRGPGEQYF
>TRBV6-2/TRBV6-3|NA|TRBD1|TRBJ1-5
TGTGCCAGCAAGCGACAGGGGGTTATTAGCAATCAGCCCCAGCATTTT
CASKRQGVISNQPQHF
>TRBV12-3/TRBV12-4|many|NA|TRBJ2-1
TGTGCCAGCAGTCTCGGAGGGGTCAATGAGCAGTTCTTC
CASSLGGVNEQFF
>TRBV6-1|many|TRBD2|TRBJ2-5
TGTGCCAGCAGCGGGACTAGCGGGAGAGGGGAGACCCAGTACTTC
CASSGTSGRGETQYF
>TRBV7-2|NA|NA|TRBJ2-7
TGTGCCAGCAGCTTCGTCGGCGGAACCTACGAGCAGTACTTC
CASSFVGGTYEQYF
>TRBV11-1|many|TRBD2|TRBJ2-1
TGTGCCAGCAGCTTAGCCGCTAGCGGGTTTAGCTCCTACAATGAGCAGTTCTTC
CASSLAASGFSSYNEQFF
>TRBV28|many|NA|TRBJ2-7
TGTGCCAGCAGTTTGCTAGAGGGGGGCAACTCCAGGGCCTACGAGCAGTACTTC
CASSLLEGGNSRAYEQYF
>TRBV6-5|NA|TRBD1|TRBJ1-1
TGTGCCAGCAGTTACCCCGGGGACAGGGGGTGGGGCACTGAAGCTTTCTTT
CASSYPGDRGWGTEAFF
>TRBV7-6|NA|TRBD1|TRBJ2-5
TGTACCAGCAGCGTCCGGGACAGGGGCGAGACCCAGTACTTC
CTSSVRDRGETQYF
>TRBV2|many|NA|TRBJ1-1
TGTGCCAGCCAAGCCGGATTTACAGAGACACGTGAAGCTTTCTTT
CASQAGFTETREAFF
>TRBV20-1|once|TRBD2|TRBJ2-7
TGCAGTGCTAGAGCGAGAGGGACTAGCGGGAGTGAGGGTATCGAGCAGTACTTC
CSARARGTSGSEGIEQYF
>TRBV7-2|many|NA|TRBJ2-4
TGTGCCAGCAGCTTAATGGCCAGGGGCGAAAACATTCAGTACTTC
CASSLMARGENIQYF
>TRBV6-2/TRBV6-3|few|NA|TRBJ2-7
TGTGCCAGCAGTTACAGGGGAAGTGGTTCCTACGAGCAGTACTTC
CASSYRGSGSYEQYF
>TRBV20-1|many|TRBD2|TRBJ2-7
TGCAGTGCTGGACTAGCGAGTTCCTACGAGCAGTACTTC
CSAGLASSYEQYF
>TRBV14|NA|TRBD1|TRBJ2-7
TGTGTCACTTCTAGGTTGGGACAGAACTCCTACGAGCAGTACTTC
CVTSRLGQNSYEQYF
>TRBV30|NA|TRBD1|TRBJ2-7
TGTGCCTGGAGTGGGACAGGGATGCAGTACTTC
CAWSGTGMQYF
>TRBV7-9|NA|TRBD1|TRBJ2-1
TGCGCCAGCAGCTTGGCCAGGCGACAGGGATGGAATGAGCAGTTCTTC
CASSLARRQGWNEQFF
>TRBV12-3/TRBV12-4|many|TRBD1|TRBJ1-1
TGTGCCAGCAATTTAGTGGTAGGGACAGACCTGAACACTGAAGCTTTCTTT
CASNLVVGTDLNTEAFF
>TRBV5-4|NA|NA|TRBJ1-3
TGTGCCAGCAGCATACAGGGCTCTGGAAACACCATATATTTT
CASSIQGSGNTIYF
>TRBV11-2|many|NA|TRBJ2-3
TGTGCCAGCAGCTTAGTTGGAGAGGTAGATACGCAGTATTTT
CASSLVGEVDTQYF
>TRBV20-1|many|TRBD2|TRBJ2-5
TGCAGTGCCGCCGGGACTAGCGGGAGAAGGGAGACCCAGTACTTC
CSAAGTSGRRETQYF
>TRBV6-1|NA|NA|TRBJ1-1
TGTGCCAGCAGTCCCCGGTCGGGGGGCGGAGGTACTGAAGCTTTCTTT
CASSPRSGGGGTEAFF
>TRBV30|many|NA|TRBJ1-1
TGTGCCTGGAGTACCCGGGACGTCTCTGAAGCTTTCTTT
CAWSTRDVSEAFF
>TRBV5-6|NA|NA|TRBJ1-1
TGTGCCAGCAGCCCGGAACCTGGCCCTGAAGCTTTCTTT
CASSPEPGPEAFF
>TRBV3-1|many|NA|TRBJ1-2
TGTGCCAGCAGCCAAGACTTTGGCGAGTACTACACCTTC
CASSQDFGEYYTF
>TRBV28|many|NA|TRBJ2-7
TGTGCCAGCAGTTCCCCGGGATACGAGCAGTACTTC
CASSSPGYEQYF
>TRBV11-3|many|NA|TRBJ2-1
TGTGCCAGCAGCTTATGGGGGAGGTCCTACAATGAGCAGTTCTTC
CASSLWGRSYNEQFF
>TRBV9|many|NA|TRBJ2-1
TGTGCCAGCAGCACAGGGTTCAATGAGCAGTTCTTC
CASSTGFNEQFF
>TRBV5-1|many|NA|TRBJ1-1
TGCGCCAGCAGCTTGGTGGGGGTACTAAACACTGAAGCTTTCTTT
CASSLVGVLNTEAFF
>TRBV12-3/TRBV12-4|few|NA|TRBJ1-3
TGTGCCAGCAGTTTTAGGGAGAGCTCTGGAAACACCATATATTTT
CASSFRESSGNTIYF
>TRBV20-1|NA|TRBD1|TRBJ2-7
TGCAGTGCTAGAGCAGAGGGGGCGGAAAGCTCCTACGAGCAGTACTTC
CSARAEGAESSYEQYF
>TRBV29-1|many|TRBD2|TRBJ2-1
TGCAGCATAAGCGGGAGGGAGAGCTCCTACAATGAGCAGTTCTTC
CSISGRESSYNEQFF
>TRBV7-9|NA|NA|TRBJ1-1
TGTGCCAGCAGCTTAACATACGATCAGGGAGACCTTAACACTGAAGCTTTCTTT
CASSLTYDQGDLNTEAFF
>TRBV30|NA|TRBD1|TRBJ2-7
TGTGCCTGGAGTGTTGACAGGGGGCGGTACGAGCAGTACTTC
CAWSVDRGRYEQYF
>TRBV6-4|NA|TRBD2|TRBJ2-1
TGTGCCAGCAAACCGACTAGCGGGAGACACAATGAGCAGTTCTTC
CASKPTSGRHNEQFF
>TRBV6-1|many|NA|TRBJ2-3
TGTGCCAGCAGTTGGGCCTTTTCAGGCACAGATACGCAGTATTTT
CASSWAFSGTDTQYF
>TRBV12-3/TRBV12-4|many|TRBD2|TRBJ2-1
TGTGCCAGCAGCCCTTCAGTAGCGGGAGAAGTGAGCAATGAGCAGTTCTTC
CASSPSVAGEVSNEQFF
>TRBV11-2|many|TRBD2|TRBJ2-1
TGTGCCAGCAGCGGCAGGACTAGCGGGAGTCCCGATGAGCAGTTCTTC
CASSGRTSGSPDEQFF
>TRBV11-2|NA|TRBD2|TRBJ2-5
TGTGCCAGCAGCTTAGAAGCGGGAGGAGAGACCCAGTACTTC
CASSLEAGGETQYF
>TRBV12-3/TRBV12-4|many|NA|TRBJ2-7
TGTGCCAGCAGTTTCTCAGGGGCAAGTTCCGAGCAGTACTTC
CASSFSGASSEQYF
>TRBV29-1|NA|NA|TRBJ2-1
TGCAGCGTTGAGAGGGGCAAGGGTGGCAATGAGCAGTTCTTC
CSVERGKGGNEQFF
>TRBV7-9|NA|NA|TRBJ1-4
TGTGCCAGCAGCTTAGGGGGCGCGAGTGAAAAACTGTTTTTT
CASSLGGASEKLFF
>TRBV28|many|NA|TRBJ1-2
TGTGCCAGCATCACCCCGGGGGGGGGGGCTGGCTACACCTTC
CASITPGGGAGYTF
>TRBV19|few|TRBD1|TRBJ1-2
TGTGCCAGTAGTATAAGCCAGGGGGCGCGTGGCTACACCTTC
CASSISQGARGYTF